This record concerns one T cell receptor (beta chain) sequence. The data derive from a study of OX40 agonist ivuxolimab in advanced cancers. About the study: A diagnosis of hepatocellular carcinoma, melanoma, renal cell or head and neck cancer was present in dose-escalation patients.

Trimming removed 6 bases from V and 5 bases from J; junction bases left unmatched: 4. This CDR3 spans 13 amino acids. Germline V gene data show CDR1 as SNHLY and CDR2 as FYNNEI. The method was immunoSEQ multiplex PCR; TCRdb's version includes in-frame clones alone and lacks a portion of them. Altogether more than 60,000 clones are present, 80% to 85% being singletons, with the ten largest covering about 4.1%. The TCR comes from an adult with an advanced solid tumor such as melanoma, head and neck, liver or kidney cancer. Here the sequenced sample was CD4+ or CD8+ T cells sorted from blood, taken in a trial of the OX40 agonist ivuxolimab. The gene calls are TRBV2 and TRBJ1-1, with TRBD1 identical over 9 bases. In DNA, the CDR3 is TGTGCCAGCAGACAGGGGGCGCTTACTGAAGCTTTCTTT. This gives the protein CASRQGALTEAFF.